These T cell receptor beta chains were read from a single sample in a study of glioma-infiltrating T cells. TCRdb re-called the multiplex PCR reads with MiXCR, one entry per CDR3 protein. This table has roughly 190,000 distinct CDR3 sequences, roughly a third appearing once. Sequences were obtained from glioma tissue, nonneoplastic brain tissue, or PBMCs (not recorded which). These receptors were collected from a human donor with low-grade glioma or glioblastoma, undergoing nonglioma brain surgery, or in good health (not recorded which). CDR3s include the opening cysteine and the closing phenylalanine or tryptophan. The D gene is left open where the match is weak. Not every row has a clone size; where given, it reads once, few, many or a size class.

TRBD1	TRBJ1-2	TRBV4-1	many	TGCGCCAGCAGCCAAGAGCCGACAGGGAACTATGGCTACACCTTC	CASSQEPTGNYGYTF
TRBD1	TRBJ2-7	TRBV5-1	few	TGCGCCAGCAGCGGGACAGGGTTCTCCTACGAGCAGTACTTC	CASSGTGFSYEQYF
TRBD1	TRBJ2-1	TRBV20-1	once	TGCAGTGCCGTCCCAGGGACAGGCAACGAGCAGTTCTTC	CSAVPGTGNEQFF
.	TRBJ2-2	TRBV27	.	TGTGCCAGCAGTTTACTCCAACCGTATCCACTAGCCACCGGGGAGCTGTTTTTT	CASSLLQPYPLATGELFF
TRBD2	TRBJ2-7	TRBV24-1	.	TGTGCCACCAGTGACCCGACTAGCACCGAGCAGTACTTC	CATSDPTSTEQYF
.	TRBJ1-4	TRBV25-1	many	TGTGCCAGCAGTGCAACTACAGGAGAGGTTGGTGAAAAACTGTTTTTT	CASSATTGEVGEKLFF
.	TRBJ2-2	TRBV24-1	few	TGTGCCACCAGAGGTGCATTCCCCGGGGAGCTGTTTTTT	CATRGAFPGELFF
.	TRBJ2-5	TRBV19	.	TGTGCCAGCCGGGGACTTTCACAAGAGACCCAGTACTTC	CASRGLSQETQYF
TRBD1	TRBJ2-1	TRBV6-2/TRBV6-3	many	TGTGCCAGCAGTTACATGGGACAGTTTGTAAGTGAGCAGTTCTTC	CASSYMGQFVSEQFF
.	TRBJ2-2	TRBV12-3/TRBV12-4	.	TGTGCCAGCACCCACGCTACCTCGGGACAGAACACCGGGGAGCTGTTTTTT	CASTHATSGQNTGELFF
.	TRBJ2-7	TRBV27	few	TGTGCCAGCAGTTTATCCATTCTAAAAGAGTACGAGCAGTACTTC	CASSLSILKEYEQYF
TRBD2	TRBJ2-3	TRBV4-1	.	TGCGCCAGCAGCCTCGCGGGCGGGGGGTCAGATACGCAGTATTTT	CASSLAGGGSDTQYF
.	TRBJ2-1	TRBV4-1	many	TGCGCCAGCAGCCAAGGACAGCCCCTTGCCTACAATGAGCAGTTCTTC	CASSQGQPLAYNEQFF
.	TRBJ1-2	TRBV4-3	few	TGCGCCAGCAGCCCCCAAGAGGGCATGGGTTATGGCTACACCTTC	CASSPQEGMGYGYTF
TRBD1	TRBJ2-1	TRBV27	many	TGTGCCAGCAGCGGACAGGGTACTGACGATGAGCAGTTCTTC	CASSGQGTDDEQFF
.	TRBJ2-7	TRBV5-1	.	TGCGCCAGCAGCTTAGGGACCGAGGCCTACGAGCAGTACTTC	CASSLGTEAYEQYF
TRBD2	TRBJ2-3	TRBV3-1	.	TGTGCCAGCAGCCAAGATTGGGCGGGAGGGCAGGATACGCAGTATTTT	CASSQDWAGGQDTQYF
.	TRBJ2-1	TRBV27	many	TGTGCCAGCAGTTTTGGCAGGGTAAATGAGCAGTTCTTC	CASSFGRVNEQFF
.	TRBJ1-1	TRBV6-2/TRBV6-3	many	TGTGCCAGCAGTTACTCGTACACGAACACTGAAGCTTTCTTT	CASSYSYTNTEAFF
.	TRBJ2-2	TRBV6-6	many	TGTGCCAGCAGTTACTCGAGCCAGGGGACCGGGGAGCTGTTTTTT	CASSYSSQGTGELFF
.	TRBJ1-5	TRBV11-2	once	TGTGCCAGCAGTCCTGGGTCCGGGACGGCTTTCAATCAGCCCCAGCATTTT	CASSPGSGTAFNQPQHF
TRBD1	TRBJ1-5	TRBV27	many	TGTGCCAGCAGTTCCCGCGACAGGGAAGGCAATCAGCCCCAGCATTTT	CASSSRDREGNQPQHF
.	TRBJ2-3	TRBV7-9	.	TGTGCCAGCAGCTCGGAAGGGAGCACAGATACGCAGTATTTT	CASSSEGSTDTQYF
.	TRBJ2-2	TRBV5-5	.	TGTGCCAGCAGCTTGGTAGCGGCTTACACCGGGGAGCTGTTTTTT	CASSLVAAYTGELFF
TRBD1	TRBJ1-1	TRBV7-2	many	TGTGCCAGCAGCTATCCCGGGACAGGGGGCGTCGGAACTGAAGCTTTCTTT	CASSYPGTGGVGTEAFF
.	TRBJ1-1	TRBV28	many	TGTGCCAGCAGTGAGGACCTCGCTGAAGCTTTCTTT	CASSEDLAEAFF
.	TRBJ2-3	TRBV6-2/TRBV6-3	many	TGTGCCAGCAGCTTCGTCGCGGGATGGGCAGATACGCAGTATTTT	CASSFVAGWADTQYF
.	TRBJ1-5	TRBV4-1	many	TGCGCCAGCAGCCAAGATCCAGGGAACAATCAGCCCCAGCATTTT	CASSQDPGNNQPQHF
.	TRBJ2-3	TRBV6-6	once	TGTGCCAGCGGTTACGGACTTTTCACAGATAAGCAGTATTTT	CASGYGLFTDKQYF
.	TRBJ2-4	TRBV7-3	many	TGTGCCAGCAGCCTCACAGGTGCTGGAGCCAAAAACATTCAGTACTTC	CASSLTGAGAKNIQYF
.	TRBJ2-7	TRBV19	few	TGTGCCAGTAGTAACCCAGGAGGCGAGCAGTACTTC	CASSNPGGEQYF
TRBD2	TRBJ2-4	TRBV12-3/TRBV12-4	.	TGTGCCAGCAGTAAGGGACTAGCGGAAAACATTCAGTACTTC	CASSKGLAENIQYF
.	TRBJ1-1	TRBV6-2/TRBV6-3	many	TGTGCCAGCAGTTACTATGGAGGGACTGAAGCTTTCTTT	CASSYYGGTEAFF
.	TRBJ2-7	TRBV4-1	many	TGCGCCAGCAGCCAAGACCCGGGGGCTTGGGGCTACGAGCAGTACTTC	CASSQDPGAWGYEQYF
TRBD2	TRBJ2-1	TRBV20-1	many	TGCAGTGCCTCCGGGACTATGGGCTACAATGAGCAGTTCTTC	CSASGTMGYNEQFF
TRBD1	TRBJ1-1	TRBV20-1	many	TGCAGTGCTAGAGGACAGGGTGCAGCTTTCTTT	CSARGQGAAFF
.	TRBJ2-1	TRBV7-2	many	TGTGCCAGCAGCGCAGGCAGTAGTGCAGCCTACAATGAGCAGTTCTTC	CASSAGSSAAYNEQFF
TRBD2	TRBJ2-3	TRBV6-9	.	TGTGCCAGCAGTTACCTTGGACTAGCGGGGACTAGCACAGATACGCAGTATTTT	CASSYLGLAGTSTDTQYF
.	TRBJ2-3	TRBV12-3/TRBV12-4	many	TGTGCCAGCAGCGGAGGAGGGTATCAGTATTTT	CASSGGGYQYF
TRBD2	TRBJ2-7	TRBV20-1	many	TGCAGTGCTAGTCCTTTGATAGCGGGAGAGTACGAGCAGTACTTC	CSASPLIAGEYEQYF